This passage covers 26 T cell receptor beta chains from one sample sequenced in a study of T cell responses to AZD1222 COVID-19 vaccine. Assay used: immunoSEQ multiplex PCR; TCRdb lists only in-frame clones, some missing. The repertoire includes around 72,000 clones, approximately 85% of them detected once, and around 5% sits in the top ten. Sequences were derived from peripheral blood, sampled on day 0 of AZD1222 vaccination. The receptor set was obtained from an adult in good health.

The rearrangement joins TRBV3-1 (or the pseudogene TRBV3-2) to TRBJ1-6, with a weak D call TRBD1 (5 bases). Per germline, CDR1 LGHDT and CDR2 YNNKEL (reference sequence). V lost 1 base and J lost 11, with 15 bases in between. This CDR3 has 15 amino acids. The CDR3 spells CASSQAGLGSAPLHF. In nucleotides, the CDR3 is TGTGCCAGCAGCCAAGCGGGGCTCGGGTCGGCACCCCTCCACTTT.

V gene TRBV3-1 (or the pseudogene TRBV3-2) combines with J gene TRBJ2-7, with 10 bases matching TRBD1. V gave up 1 base and J gave up 0 bases; unmatched junction bases: 6. This CDR3 is 17 amino acids long. Per germline, CDR1 LGHDT and CDR2 YNNKEL (reference sequence). CDR3 protein: CASSQAPGQGVSYEQYF. The CDR3 DNA reads TGTGCCAGCAGCCAAGCCCCCGGACAGGGGGTCTCCTACGAGCAGTACTTC.

The chain couples TRBV24-1 to TRBJ1-2, with a weak D call TRBD1 (6 bases). Germline loops: CDR1 KGHDR, CDR2 SFDVKD. Trimming removed 2 bases from V and 4 bases from J, with 16 bases in between. The CDR3 extends over 16 amino acids. The CDR3 sequence: CATSDSAGGSLYGYTF. For the CDR3, the DNA is TGTGCCACCAGTGATTCCGCGGGGGGCAGTCTCTATGGCTACACCTTC.

The count of this clone is one. The genes are TRBV9 and TRBJ2-3; D not certain. The CDR3 is 15 residues long. Trimming left V 0 bases short and J 1 base short, with 9 bases between. Germline-derived CDR1 and CDR2 are SGDLS and YYNGEE. The CDR3 sequence: CASSVAGYRTDTQYF. In DNA form, the CDR3 reads TGTGCCAGCAGCGTAGCCGGGTACCGCACAGATACGCAGTATTTT.

The rearrangement joins TRBV7-6 to TRBJ2-5; no reliable D call. There are 15 residues in the CDR3. Trimming removed 4 bases at V and 0 bases at J, with 12 bases between. The germline gives CDR1 SGHVS, CDR2 FNYEAQ. The CDR3 DNA reads as TGTGCCAGCAGCTCAGATATTGAGTACCAAGAGACCCAGTACTTC. It codes for CASSSDIEYQETQYF.

This clone was observed a few times. The J gene is TRBJ1-4, the V gene TRBV10-3; D is possibly TRBD1 (6 bases). The V end lost 0 bases, the J end lost 6 bases, and 11 bases lay between the germline ends. The V gene's germline CDR1 is ENHRY and CDR2 SYGVKD. CDR3 length: 15 amino acids. The CDR3 DNA sequence: TGTGCCATCAGTGAGTCCGCCAGGGGTGATGAAAAACTGTTTTTT. Translation gives CAISESARGDEKLFF.

The chain couples TRBV6-1 to TRBJ2-2; D might be TRBD1 or TRBD2, each matching 5 bases. The CDR3 sequence is 15 residues long. The V end was cut by 2 bases, the J end by 3 bases, with 10 bases between. Germline V gives CDR1 MNHNS, CDR2 SASEGT. CDR3 protein: CASSELGVDTGELFF. The CDR3 DNA reads TGTGCCAGCAGTGAACTGGGGGTGGACACCGGGGAGCTGTTTTTT.

The CDR3 is CATSEDSTNEKLFF. The CDR3 DNA reads TGTGCCACCAGTGAGGACAGCACTAATGAAAAACTGTTTTTT. J is TRBJ1-4 and V is TRBV24-1; maybe TRBD1 (6 bases). Germline CDR1 reads KGHDR; CDR2 reads SFDVKD. This CDR3 contains 14 residues. The V end was cut by 4 bases, the J end by 2 bases, with 7 bases between.

CDR3 DNA: TGTGCCAGCAGCCCACGCGGGGGGACGACCTACGAGCAGTACTTC. Protein sequence: CASSPRGGTTYEQYF. The chain recombines TRBV5-4 with TRBJ2-7, with 8 bases lining up with TRBD2. The length of the CDR3 is 15 residues. CDR1 is SGHNT, CDR2 YYREEE, per germline (reference sequence). Trimming took 4 bases from V and 2 from J; bases not matched to a gene: 8.

On this clone: This same CDR3 is encoded by further DNA sequences in the sample. The chain recombines TRBV2 with TRBJ2-1; no firm D call. The CDR3 totals 16 residues. Germline V gene sequence: CDR1 SNHLY, CDR2 FYNNEI. The ends were cut back, 2 bases at V and 0 bases at J, with 11 bases in the middle. In DNA, the CDR3 is TGTGCCAGCAGTGAACTCGGCGAAAGCTCCTACAATGAGCAGTTCTTC. It codes for CASSELGESSYNEQFF.

This sequence joins TRBV7-2 and TRBJ1-6; D is possibly TRBD1 (6 bases). The CDR3 spans 17 residues. Trimming pared 2 bases from V and 7 bases from J, leaving 18 bases between. Per germline, CDR1 SGHTA and CDR2 FQGNSA. The CDR3 loop is CASSLLYLGQINSPLHF. Written as DNA, the CDR3 is TGTGCCAGCAGCTTACTTTACTTAGGACAGATCAATTCACCCCTCCACTTT.

This sequence joins TRBV5-1 and TRBJ1-1, with a weak D call TRBD1 (6 bases). Trimming stripped 5 bases from V and 1 base from J, with 15 bases between. This CDR3 has 15 amino acids. CDR1 and CDR2 (germline): SGHRS, YFSETQ. The CDR3, as DNA: TGCGCCAGCAGTCTTGACAGGCTCGAGAACACTGAAGCTTTCTTT. Translated, it gives CASSLDRLENTEAFF. Filled out from reference TRBV5-1 and TRBJ1-1, the complete variable domain reads KAGVTQTPRYLIKTRGQQVTLSCSPISGHRSVSWYQQTPGQGLQFLFEYFSETQRNKGNFPGRFSGRQFSNSRSEMNVSTLELGDSALYLCASSLDRLENTEAFFGQGTRLTVV.

The rearrangement uses TRBV3-1 (or the pseudogene TRBV3-2) and TRBJ1-2, with D possibly being TRBD1 (5 bases). CDR3 length equals 12 residues. CDR1 and CDR2 (germline): LGHDT, YNNKEL (reference sequence). Trimming took 3 bases from V and 8 from J, leaving 10 bases between them. CDR3 coding DNA: TGTGCCAGCAGCCAGGAGGGGAGAGGCTACACCTTC. It translates to CASSQEGRGYTF.

J is TRBJ2-5 and V is TRBV11-2; 8 bases match TRBD1. The CDR3 is made up of 18 amino acids. CDR1 and CDR2 (germline): SGHAT, FQNNGV. The V and J ends lost 1 base and 4 bases, in that order; junction bases with no gene match: 14. The CDR3 DNA is TGTGCCAGCAGCTTAGTCGCGGGACAGGTGGAGTGGGGAGAGACCCAGTACTTC. Its protein product is CASSLVAGQVEWGETQYF.

The sample holds one count of this clone. This chain joins TRBV2 and TRBJ2-7; 10 positions agree with TRBD2. The V segment lost 6 bases and the J segment 0 bases; nucleotides outside the gene matches: 5. The CDR3 extends over 15 amino acids. Germline V gene lookup returns CDR1 SNHLY and CDR2 FYNNEI. This CDR3 reads CASSHSGGSSYEQYF. The CDR3, as DNA: TGTGCCAGCAGCCATAGCGGGGGGAGCTCCTACGAGCAGTACTTC.

The V gene is TRBV27, the J gene TRBJ2-6; D is possibly TRBD1 (5 bases). V lost 5 bases to trimming and J lost 5 bases, with 16 bases between them. CDR1 and CDR2 from the germline V gene are MNHEY and SMNVEV (reference sequence). The CDR3 totals 16 residues. The CDR3 spells CASSPPTGIRANVLTF. The CDR3 DNA sequence: TGTGCCAGCAGTCCACCCACAGGAATCAGGGCCAACGTCCTGACTTTC.

The rearrangement joins TRBV7-6 to TRBJ2-7; a weak D match, TRBD2 (6 bases). V was shortened by 0 bases and J by 7 bases, with 13 bases between the two germline ends. The CDR3 extends over 14 amino acids. CDR1 is SGHVS, CDR2 FNYEAQ, per germline. The CDR3 reads CASSLASGGWEQYF. The CDR3 nucleotides are TGTGCCAGCAGCTTAGCGTCCGGGGGTTGGGAGCAGTACTTC.

This clone was observed a single time. The chain couples TRBV4-3 to TRBJ2-4; D unresolved. This CDR3 is 13 amino acids long. Germline loops: CDR1 LGHNA, CDR2 YSLEER. Trimming cost V 0 bases and J 7 bases, with 7 bases left between them. Written as DNA, the CDR3 is TGCGCCAGCAGCCAAGATAGGGCTAACATTCAGTACTTC. Amino acid sequence: CASSQDRANIQYF.

The CDR3 DNA reads as TGTGCCAGCTCTCCGAGGACAGGAACACACACTGAAGCTTTCTTT. It specifies CASSPRTGTHTEAFF. The V and J genes are TRBV18 and TRBJ1-1; 7 bases agree with TRBD1. Germline values: CDR1 KGHSH, CDR2 LQKENI. CDR3 length: 15 amino acids. Trimming removed 6 bases from V and 3 bases from J; junction bases left unmatched: 10.

The chain has TRBV11-2 and TRBJ2-1; TRBD2 agrees at 12 bases. The CDR3 loop spans 19 amino acids. V lost 1 base and J lost 3; bases outside the gene matches: 10. Germline assignment: CDR1 SGHAT and CDR2 FQNNGV. CDR3 region: CASSLVGSSGGEHYNEQFF. The CDR3 DNA reads as TGTGCCAGCAGCTTAGTTGGCTCTAGCGGGGGGGAACACTACAATGAGCAGTTCTTC.

This chain links TRBV30 with TRBJ2-7; D might be TRBD1 (5 bases). This CDR3 region has 13 residues. Trimming shortened V by 3 bases and J by 3 bases, and 12 bases separated the two germline ends. CDR1 is GTSNPN, CDR2 SVGIG, per germline (reference sequence). CDR3 in DNA: TGTGCCTGGAGAAATGGGGCCGGCTACGAGCAGTACTTC. The encoded protein is CAWRNGAGYEQYF.

V is TRBV19 and J is TRBJ2-4; 11 bases map to TRBD2. The germline V gene has CDR1 LNHDA and CDR2 SQIVND (reference sequence). This CDR3 has 18 amino acids. Trimming cost V 5 bases and J 3 bases; bases outside gene matches: 12. CDR3 nucleotides: TGTGCCAGTAGTGCAAATAGCGGGGGGGCTTATGGCAAAAACATTCAGTACTTC. This sequence encodes CASSANSGGAYGKNIQYF. Based on the CDR3 plus reference TRBV19 and TRBJ2-4, the full variable domain is DGGITQSPKYLFRKEGQNVTLSCEQNLNHDAMYWYRQDPGQGLRLIYYSQIVNDFQKGDIAEGYSVSREKKESFPLTVTSAQKNPTAFYLCASSANSGGAYGKNIQYFGAGTRLSVL.

The chain carries TRBV6-1 and TRBJ1-5; D unresolved. V dropped 2 bases and J dropped 4 bases, with 15 bases sitting between them. Germline V gene lookup returns CDR1 MNHNS and CDR2 SASEGT. CDR3 length: 16 amino acids. This CDR3 reads CASSEFYGGLNQPQHF. CDR3 nucleotide sequence: TGTGCCAGCAGTGAATTTTACGGCGGATTAAATCAGCCCCAGCATTTT.

V and J are TRBV28 and TRBJ1-6; TRBD1 aligns across 8 bases. V lost 5 bases, J lost 7 bases, and 7 bases stayed unmatched. Germline values: CDR1 MDHEN, CDR2 SYDVKM. The CDR3 runs 15 residues. As DNA, the CDR3 is TGTGCCAGCAGTGGTGGACAGGGTCAGAATTCACCCCTCCACTTT. Residues: CASSGGQGQNSPLHF.

This clone was counted once. The genes are TRBV9 and TRBJ1-2; TRBD1 might be the D (6 bases). Germline-derived CDR1 and CDR2 are SGDLS and YYNGEE. Between the trimmed V and J ends, which lost 4 bases and 2 bases, there was a span of 15 bases. The CDR3 covers 15 residues. The CDR3 here is CASSTGQQRNYGYTF. The CDR3 DNA reads TGTGCCAGCAGCACCGGACAGCAGAGGAACTATGGCTACACCTTC.

The chain joins TRBV4-1 to TRBJ2-5, with 11 bases that match TRBD2. Germline V lookup: CDR1 MGHRA, CDR2 YSYEKL. Trimming took 1 base from V and 2 from J; bases not matched to a gene: 3. This CDR3 region has 16 residues. The CDR3 region is CASSQGPSGGQETQYF. CDR3 DNA: TGCGCCAGCAGCCAAGGGCCTAGCGGGGGGCAAGAGACCCAGTACTTC.